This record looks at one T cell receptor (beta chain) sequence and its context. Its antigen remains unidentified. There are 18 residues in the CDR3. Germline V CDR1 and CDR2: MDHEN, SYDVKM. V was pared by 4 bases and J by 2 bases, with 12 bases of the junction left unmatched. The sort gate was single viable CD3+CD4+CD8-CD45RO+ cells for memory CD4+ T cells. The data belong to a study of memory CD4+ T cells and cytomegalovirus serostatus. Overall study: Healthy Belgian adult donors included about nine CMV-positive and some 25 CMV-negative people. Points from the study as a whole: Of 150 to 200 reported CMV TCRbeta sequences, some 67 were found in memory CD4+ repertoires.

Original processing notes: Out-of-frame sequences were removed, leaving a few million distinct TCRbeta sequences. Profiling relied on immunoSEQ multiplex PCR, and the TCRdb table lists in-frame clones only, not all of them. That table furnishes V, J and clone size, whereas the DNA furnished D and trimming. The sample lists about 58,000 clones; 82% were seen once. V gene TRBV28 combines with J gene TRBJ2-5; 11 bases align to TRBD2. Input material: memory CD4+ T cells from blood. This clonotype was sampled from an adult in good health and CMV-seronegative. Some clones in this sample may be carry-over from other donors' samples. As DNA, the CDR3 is TGTGCCAGCAGTTCCGGGACTAGCGGCCCCCCCCGACAAGAGACCCAGTACTTC. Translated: CASSSGTSGPPRQETQYF.